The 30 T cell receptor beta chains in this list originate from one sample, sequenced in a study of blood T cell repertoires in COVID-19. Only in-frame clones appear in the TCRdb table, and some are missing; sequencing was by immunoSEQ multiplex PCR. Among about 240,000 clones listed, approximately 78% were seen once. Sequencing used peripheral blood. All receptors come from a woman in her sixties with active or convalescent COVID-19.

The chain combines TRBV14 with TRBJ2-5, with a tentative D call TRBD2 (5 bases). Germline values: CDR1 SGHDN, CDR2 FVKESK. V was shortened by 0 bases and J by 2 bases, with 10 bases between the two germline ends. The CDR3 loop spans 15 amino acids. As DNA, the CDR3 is TGTGCCAGCAGCCAAGATCTGACTATACAAGAGACCCAGTACTTC. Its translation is CASSQDLTIQETQYF.

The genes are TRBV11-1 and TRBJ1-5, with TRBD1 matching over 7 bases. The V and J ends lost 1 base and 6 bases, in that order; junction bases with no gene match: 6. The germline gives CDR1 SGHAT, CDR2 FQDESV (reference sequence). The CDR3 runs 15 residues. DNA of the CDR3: TGTGCCAGCAGCTTAGGTCCCGGGACAGTTCAGCCCCAGCATTTT. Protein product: CASSLGPGTVQPQHF.

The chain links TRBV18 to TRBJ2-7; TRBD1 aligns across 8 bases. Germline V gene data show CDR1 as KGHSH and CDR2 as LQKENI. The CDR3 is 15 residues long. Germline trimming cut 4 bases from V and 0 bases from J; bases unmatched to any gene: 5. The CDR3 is CASSRPGQASYEQYF. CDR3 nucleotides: TGTGCCAGCTCACGCCCGGGACAGGCCTCCTACGAGCAGTACTTC.

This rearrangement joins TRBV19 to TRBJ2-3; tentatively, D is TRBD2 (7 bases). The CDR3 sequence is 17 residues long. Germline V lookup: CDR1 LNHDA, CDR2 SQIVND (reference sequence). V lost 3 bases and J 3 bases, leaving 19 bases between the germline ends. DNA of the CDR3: TGTGCCAGTAGTATGATTACGGGGGGCGTTCATACAGATACGCAGTATTTT. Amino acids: CASSMITGGVHTDTQYF.

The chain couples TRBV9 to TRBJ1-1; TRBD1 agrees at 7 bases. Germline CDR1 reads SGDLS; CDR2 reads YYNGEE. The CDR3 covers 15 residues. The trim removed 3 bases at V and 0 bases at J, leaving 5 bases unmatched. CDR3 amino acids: CASSGLTGVNTEAFF. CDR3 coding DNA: TGTGCCAGCAGCGGACTTACAGGGGTGAACACTGAAGCTTTCTTT. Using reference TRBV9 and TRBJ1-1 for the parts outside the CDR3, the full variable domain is DSGVTQTPKHLITATGQRVTLRCSPRSGDLSVYWYQQSLDQGLQFLIQYYNGEERAKGNILERFSAQQFPDLHSELNLSSLELGDSALYFCASSGLTGVNTEAFFGQGTRLTVV.

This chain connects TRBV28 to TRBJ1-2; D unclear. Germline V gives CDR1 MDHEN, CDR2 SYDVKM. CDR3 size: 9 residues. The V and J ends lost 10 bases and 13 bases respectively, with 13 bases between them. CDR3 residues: CATGEASTF. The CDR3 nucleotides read TGTGCCACCGGGGAGGCTAGCACCTTC.

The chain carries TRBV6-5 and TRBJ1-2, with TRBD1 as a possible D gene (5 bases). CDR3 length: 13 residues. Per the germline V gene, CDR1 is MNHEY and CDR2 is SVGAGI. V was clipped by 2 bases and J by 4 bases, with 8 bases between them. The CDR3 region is CASSYRGFYGYTF. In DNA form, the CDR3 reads TGTGCCAGCAGTTACCGGGGGTTCTATGGCTACACCTTC.

The CDR3 coding sequence is TGTGCCAGCAGCTATATCGCGGACTTGGACCACGAGCAGTACTTC. This sequence encodes CASSYIADLDHEQYF. The rearrangement joins TRBV13 to TRBJ2-7; a possible D gene is TRBD2 (5 bases). Per the germline V gene, CDR1 is PRHDT and CDR2 is FYEKMQ (reference sequence). V dropped 4 bases and J dropped 5 bases, with 18 bases sitting between them. The CDR3 totals 15 residues.

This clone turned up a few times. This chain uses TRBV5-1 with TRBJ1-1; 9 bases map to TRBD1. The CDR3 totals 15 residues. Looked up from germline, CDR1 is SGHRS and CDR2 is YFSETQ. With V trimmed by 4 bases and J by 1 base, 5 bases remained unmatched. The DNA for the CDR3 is TGCGCCAGCAGCGGCGCGGACAGGGGGAACACTGAAGCTTTCTTT. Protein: CASSGADRGNTEAFF.

CDR3 in amino acids: CASSQNQGVQYF. The CDR3 DNA reads TGTGCCAGCAGTCAAAATCAGGGGGTGCAGTACTTC. The chain is built from TRBV11-2 and TRBJ2-7; 7 bases are a match to TRBD1. The ends lost 6 bases at V and 9 bases at J; junction bases unmatched: 8. Per the germline V gene, CDR1 is SGHAT and CDR2 is FQNNGV. This CDR3 has 12 residues.

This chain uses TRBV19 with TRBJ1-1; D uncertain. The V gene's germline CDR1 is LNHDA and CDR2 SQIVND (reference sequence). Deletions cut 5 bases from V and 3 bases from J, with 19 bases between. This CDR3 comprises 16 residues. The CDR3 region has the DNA TGTGCCAGTAGTGGTCCCCTCTACCATGAGGACACTGAAGCTTTCTTT. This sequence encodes CASSGPLYHEDTEAFF.

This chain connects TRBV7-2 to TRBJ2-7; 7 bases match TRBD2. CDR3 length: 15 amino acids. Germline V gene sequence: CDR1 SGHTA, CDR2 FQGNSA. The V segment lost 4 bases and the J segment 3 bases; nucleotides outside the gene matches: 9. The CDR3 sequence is CASSSSASGLYEQYF. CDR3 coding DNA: TGTGCCAGCAGCTCCTCGGCTAGCGGACTCTACGAGCAGTACTTC.

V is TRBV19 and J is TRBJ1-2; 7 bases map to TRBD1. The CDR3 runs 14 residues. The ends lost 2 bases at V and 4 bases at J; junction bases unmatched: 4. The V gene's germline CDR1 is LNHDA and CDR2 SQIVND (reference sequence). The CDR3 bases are TGTGCCAGTAGTATACCAGGGGGAGGCTATGGCTACACCTTC. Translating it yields CASSIPGGGYGYTF.

The CDR3 reads CASSQGNSGGADTQYF. The CDR3 region has the DNA TGCGCCAGCAGCCAAGGGAATAGCGGGGGGGCAGATACGCAGTATTTT. The chain uses TRBV4-3 and TRBJ2-3; TRBD2 matches at 11 bases. V was pared by 1 base and J by 4 bases, with 4 bases of the junction left unmatched. In germline, CDR1 is LGHNA, CDR2 YSLEER. This CDR3 comprises 16 residues.

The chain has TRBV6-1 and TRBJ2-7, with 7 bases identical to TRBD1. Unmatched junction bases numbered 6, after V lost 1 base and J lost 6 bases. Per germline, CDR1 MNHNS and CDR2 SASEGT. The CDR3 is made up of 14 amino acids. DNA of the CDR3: TGTGCCAGCAGTGAAGTGGGACAGAGGCTCGAGCAGTACTTC. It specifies CASSEVGQRLEQYF.

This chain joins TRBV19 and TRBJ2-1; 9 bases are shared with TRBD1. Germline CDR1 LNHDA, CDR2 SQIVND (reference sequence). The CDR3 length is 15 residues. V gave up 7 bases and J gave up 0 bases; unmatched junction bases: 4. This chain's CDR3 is CASTPTGGSYNEQFF. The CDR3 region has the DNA TGTGCCAGTACCCCGACAGGGGGCTCCTACAATGAGCAGTTCTTC.

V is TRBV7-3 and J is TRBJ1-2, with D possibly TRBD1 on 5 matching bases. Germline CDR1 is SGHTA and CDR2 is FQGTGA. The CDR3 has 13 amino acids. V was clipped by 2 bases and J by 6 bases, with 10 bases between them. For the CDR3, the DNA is TGTGCCAGCAGCTTAGAAAGGGGCCATGGCTACACCTTC. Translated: CASSLERGHGYTF.

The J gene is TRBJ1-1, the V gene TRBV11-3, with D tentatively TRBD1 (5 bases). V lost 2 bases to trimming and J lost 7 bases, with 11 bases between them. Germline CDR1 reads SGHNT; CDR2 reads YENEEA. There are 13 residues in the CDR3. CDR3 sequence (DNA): TGTGCCAGCAGCTTATGGGGGGACGGTGAAGCTTTCTTT. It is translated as CASSLWGDGEAFF.

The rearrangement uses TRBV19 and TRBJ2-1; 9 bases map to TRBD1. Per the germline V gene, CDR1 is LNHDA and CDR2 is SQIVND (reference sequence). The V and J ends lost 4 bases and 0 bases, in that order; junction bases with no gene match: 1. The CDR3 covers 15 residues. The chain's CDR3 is CASSRDRASYNEQFF. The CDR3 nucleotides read TGTGCCAGTAGTAGGGACAGGGCCTCCTACAATGAGCAGTTCTTC.

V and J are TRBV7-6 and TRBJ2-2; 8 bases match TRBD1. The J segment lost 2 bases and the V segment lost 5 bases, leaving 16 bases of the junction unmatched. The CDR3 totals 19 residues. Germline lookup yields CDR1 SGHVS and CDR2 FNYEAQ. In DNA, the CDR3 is TGTGCCAGCAGCCCGAGGACAGGGAGTCTAATACGAAACACCGGGGAGCTGTTTTTT. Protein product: CASSPRTGSLIRNTGELFF.

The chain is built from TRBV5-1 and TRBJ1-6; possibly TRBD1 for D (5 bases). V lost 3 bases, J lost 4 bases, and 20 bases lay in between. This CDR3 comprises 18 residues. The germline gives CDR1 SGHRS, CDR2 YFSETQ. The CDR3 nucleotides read TGCGCCAGCAGCTACGGCTCCTTACAGGACGGGTATAATTCACCCCTCCACTTT. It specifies CASSYGSLQDGYNSPLHF.

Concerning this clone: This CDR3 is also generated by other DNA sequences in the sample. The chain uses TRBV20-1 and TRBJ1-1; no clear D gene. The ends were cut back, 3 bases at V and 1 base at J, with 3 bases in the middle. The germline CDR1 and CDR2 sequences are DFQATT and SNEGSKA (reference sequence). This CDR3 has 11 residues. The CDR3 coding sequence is TGCAGTGCTAGCAGGAACACTGAAGCTTTCTTT. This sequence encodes CSASRNTEAFF.

The CDR3: CAWMGGSYYGYTF. The DNA for the CDR3 is TGTGCCTGGATGGGAGGGAGCTATTATGGCTACACCTTC. The chain uses TRBV30 and TRBJ1-2; D gene uncertain. CDR1 is GTSNPN and CDR2 is SVGIG in the germline V gene (reference sequence). The V and J ends lost 4 bases and 5 bases respectively, with 14 bases between them. The CDR3 covers 13 residues. Full variable domain (outside the CDR3, taken from reference TRBV30 and TRBJ1-2): SQTIHQWPATLVQPVGSPLSLECTVEGTSNPNLYWYRQAAGRGLQLLFYSVGIGQISSEVPQNLSASRPQDRQFILSSKKLLLSDSGFYLCAWMGGSYYGYTFGSGTRLTVV.

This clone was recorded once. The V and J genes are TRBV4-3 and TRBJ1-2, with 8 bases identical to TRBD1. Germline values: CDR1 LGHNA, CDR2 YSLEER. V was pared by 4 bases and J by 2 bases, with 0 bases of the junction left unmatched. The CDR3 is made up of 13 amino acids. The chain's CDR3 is CASSRTGNYGYTF. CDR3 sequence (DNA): TGCGCCAGCAGCCGGACAGGGAACTATGGCTACACCTTC.

CDR3 sequence: CASSLLAGGSGEQYF. In nucleotides, the CDR3 is TGTGCCAGCAGCCTGTTAGCGGGGGGGTCCGGGGAGCAGTACTTC. This chain joins TRBV3-1 (or the pseudogene TRBV3-2) and TRBJ2-7, with 11 bases fitting TRBD2. This CDR3 has 15 amino acids. The germline CDR1 and CDR2 sequences are LGHDT and YNNKEL (reference sequence). The V segment lost 4 bases and the J segment 7 bases; nucleotides outside the gene matches: 9.

The CDR3 DNA reads TGTGCCAGCAGTCAGGACAGGGGTAATTCACCCCTCCACTTT. Amino acid sequence: CASSQDRGNSPLHF. This chain joins TRBV7-3 and TRBJ1-6; the match to TRBD1 covers 9 bases. The CDR3 sequence is 14 residues long. Germline V lookup: CDR1 SGHTA, CDR2 FQGTGA. V trimming: 6 bases; J trimming: 6 bases; junction bases outside the gene matches: 3.

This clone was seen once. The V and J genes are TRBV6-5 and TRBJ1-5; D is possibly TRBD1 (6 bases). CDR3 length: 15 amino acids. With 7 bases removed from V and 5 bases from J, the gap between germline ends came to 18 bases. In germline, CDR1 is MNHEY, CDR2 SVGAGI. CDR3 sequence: CASTELRNRDQPQHF. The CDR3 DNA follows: TGTGCCAGCACCGAATTGCGAAACAGGGATCAGCCCCAGCATTTT.

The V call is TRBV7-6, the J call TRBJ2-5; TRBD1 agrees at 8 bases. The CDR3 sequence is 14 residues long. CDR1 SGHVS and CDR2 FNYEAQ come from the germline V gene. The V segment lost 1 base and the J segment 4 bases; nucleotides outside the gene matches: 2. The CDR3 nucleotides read TGTGCCAGCAGCTTAGGAGGACAGGGAGAGACCCAGTACTTC. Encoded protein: CASSLGGQGETQYF.

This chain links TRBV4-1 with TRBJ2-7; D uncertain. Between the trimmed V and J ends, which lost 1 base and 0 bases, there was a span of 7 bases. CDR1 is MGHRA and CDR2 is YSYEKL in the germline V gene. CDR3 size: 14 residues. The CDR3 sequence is CASSQVRDSYEQYF. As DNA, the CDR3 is TGCGCCAGCAGCCAAGTTCGCGACTCCTACGAGCAGTACTTC.

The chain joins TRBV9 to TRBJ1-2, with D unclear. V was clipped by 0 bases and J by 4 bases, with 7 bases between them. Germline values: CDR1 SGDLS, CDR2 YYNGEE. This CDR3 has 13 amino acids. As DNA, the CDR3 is TGTGCCAGCAGCGTAGGGGAGGCCTATGGCTACACCTTC. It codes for CASSVGEAYGYTF.